This T cell receptor (beta chain) was found in a study of OX40 agonist ivuxolimab in advanced cancers. The repertoire was sequenced with immunoSEQ multiplex PCR; TCRdb's copy has only in-frame clones and lacks some. Of about 50,000 clones listed, 75% to 80% are singletons. This clonotype was obtained from an adult with an advanced solid tumor such as melanoma, head and neck, liver or kidney cancer. The sequenced sample was CD4+ or CD8+ T cells sorted from blood, obtained in a trial of the OX40 agonist ivuxolimab.

This CDR3 reads CASSYRGQGFYGYTF. The CDR3 bases are TGTGCCAGCAGTTACCGCGGACAGGGCTTCTATGGCTACACCTTC. The chain combines TRBV6-5 with TRBJ1-2; 8 nucleotides line up with TRBD1. Trimming at V came to 2 bases and at J to 4 bases, leaving 6 bases not matched to a gene. The length of the CDR3 is 15 residues. Germline CDR1 reads MNHEY; CDR2 reads SVGAGI.